This TCR beta chain was observed in a study of T cell repertoires in cytomegalovirus infection. TCRdb re-called the reads with MiXCR, one entry per CDR3 protein. The table lists a few hundred thousand distinct CDR3 sequences, approximately 40% of them singletons. The sample holds one count of this clonotype. Its matching antigen is unknown. Germline-derived CDR1 and CDR2 are ENHRY and SYGVKD. V was clipped by 5 bases and J by 9 bases, with 8 bases between them. The CDR3 contains 11 residues. The TCR was taken from a human donor in good health (CMV status not recorded). Some clones in this sample may be carry-over from other donors' samples. Sequencing was performed on cultured PBMCs, taken from culture after CMV antigen stimulation. This chain links TRBV10-3 with TRBJ2-1; D is possibly TRBD1 (5 bases). The CDR3 DNA sequence: TGTGCCATCAGTCAGGGAAGTGAGCAGTTCTTC. Its translation: CAISQGSEQFF.